The 22 T cell receptor beta chains below all came from one sample that was sequenced in a study of T cell responses to AZD1222 COVID-19 vaccine. Only in-frame clones appear in the TCRdb table, and some are missing; sequencing was by immunoSEQ multiplex PCR. The sample contains 130,000 to 150,000 clones, around 92% of which appear only once. The starting material was peripheral blood, obtained on day 0 of AZD1222 vaccination. These receptor sequences come from an adult in good health.

Of note for this clone: An end of the junction does not agree with germline; a read error may underlie this. This sequence joins TRBV24-1 and TRBJ2-2; either TRBD1 or TRBD2 may supply D (7 bases each). Germline CDR1 and CDR2: KGHDR and SFDVKD. CDR3 size: 17 residues. The CDR3: CATNDGGEGALSGELFF. The CDR3 DNA follows: TGTGCCACCAATGATGGAGGGGAGGGGGCTCTTTCCGGGGAGCTGTTTTTT.

On this clone itself: A read error may account for a junction end that differs from germline. The genes are TRBV7-7 and TRBJ2-1; 7 bases align to TRBD2. Germline V gene sequence: CDR1 SSHAT, CDR2 FNYEAQ (reference sequence). The CDR3 contains 16 residues. CDR3 nucleotide sequence: TGTGCTAGCAGCTTGCGGTGGCAGCGGGGTCTCAATGAGCAGTTCTTC. It yields the protein CASSLRWQRGLNEQFF.

This chain links TRBV2 with TRBJ2-7; no clear D gene. The V end was cut by 8 bases, the J end by 2 bases, with 16 bases between. The CDR3 spans 14 residues. Germline loops: CDR1 SNHLY, CDR2 FYNNEI. CDR3 in DNA: TGTGCCAGCCTAGGGTCGAATGAACCCTACGAGCAGTACTTC. It encodes CASLGSNEPYEQYF.

The V gene is TRBV24-1, the J gene TRBJ1-4; no clear D gene. The germline CDR1 and CDR2 sequences are KGHDR and SFDVKD. The V gene lost 12 bases and the J gene lost 1 base, with 23 bases spanning the gap. The CDR3 totals 17 residues. This CDR3 reads CAPNERFKGETNEKLFF. The CDR3 nucleotides are TGTGCCCCCAACGAACGGTTCAAGGGTGAAACTAATGAAAAACTGTTTTTT.

The chain couples TRBV7-2 to TRBJ1-6, with D perhaps TRBD1 (5 bases). V lost 0 bases and J lost 8, with 11 bases in between. Germline assignment: CDR1 SGHTA and CDR2 FQGNSA. The CDR3 consists of 15 residues. The CDR3 protein is CASSLAPGPDSPLHF. DNA for the CDR3: TGTGCCAGCAGCTTAGCGCCAGGGCCCGATTCACCCCTCCACTTT.

Only one count was recorded for this clone. This sequence joins TRBV5-6 and TRBJ2-2, with 8 positions matching TRBD1. Unmatched junction bases numbered 1, after V lost 5 bases and J lost 1 base. The germline gives CDR1 SGHDT, CDR2 YYEEEE. The CDR3 runs to 14 residues. In DNA, the CDR3 is TGTGCCAGCAGGGGGACAGGGAACACCGGGGAGCTGTTTTTT. This gives the protein CASRGTGNTGELFF.

The count of this clone is one. V and J are TRBV4-2 and TRBJ1-2; 8 nucleotides match TRBD1. V was pared by 1 base and J by 7 bases, with 11 bases of the junction left unmatched. The length of the CDR3 is 16 residues. Germline CDR1 reads LGHNA; CDR2 reads YNFKEQ. The CDR3 bases are TGTGCCAGCAGCCAAGTTTTTGTCCCAGGGGGCTTTGGCTACACCTTC. Amino acid sequence: CASSQVFVPGGFGYTF.

V and J are TRBV7-2 and TRBJ1-2; D is unclear. This CDR3 is 13 amino acids long. Per the germline V gene, CDR1 is SGHTA and CDR2 is FQGNSA. Trimming left V 3 bases short and J 3 bases short, with 8 bases between. The CDR3 reads CASSLVLDYGYTF. CDR3 sequence (DNA): TGTGCCAGCAGCTTGGTATTGGACTATGGCTACACCTTC.

The DNA of the CDR3 is TGCGCCAGCAGCCAAAGACCAGGTCTCCCACGTGATACGCAGTATTTT. This gives the protein CASSQRPGLPRDTQYF. This chain joins TRBV4-1 and TRBJ2-3; D unresolved. V was trimmed by 2 bases and J by 6 bases, leaving 18 bases between them. The CDR3 is 16 residues long. Germline CDR1 reads MGHRA; CDR2 reads YSYEKL.

The chain has TRBV5-4 and TRBJ2-2; D gene unclear. The V gene's germline CDR1 is SGHNT and CDR2 YYREEE (reference sequence). Trimming left V 2 bases short and J 5 bases short, with 7 bases between. The CDR3 runs to 13 residues. The CDR3 reads CASSFHTTGELFF. In nucleotides, the CDR3 is TGTGCCAGCAGCTTCCACACGACCGGGGAGCTGTTTTTT.

The genes are TRBV2 and TRBJ1-1, with D perhaps matching TRBD1 (5 bases). The germline V gene has CDR1 SNHLY and CDR2 FYNNEI. V lost 7 bases to trimming and J lost 6 bases, with 12 bases between them. This CDR3 has 12 amino acids. Written as DNA, the CDR3 is TGTGCCAGCACTTCTCAGGGTGCTGAAGCTTTCTTT. Protein sequence: CASTSQGAEAFF.

This clone was recorded once. The chain joins TRBV19 to TRBJ2-3; 11 bases map to TRBD1. The CDR3 has 16 residues. From germline, CDR1 is LNHDA and CDR2 SQIVND (reference sequence). V trimming: 4 bases; J trimming: 3 bases; junction bases outside the gene matches: 6. Here the CDR3 reads CASSSIGQGATDTQYF. In DNA, the CDR3 is TGTGCCAGTAGTAGTATAGGACAGGGGGCGACAGATACGCAGTATTTT.

CDR3 loop: CATSDTRRGVGEKLFF. The CDR3 nucleotides read TGTGCCACCAGTGATACCCGGAGGGGAGTAGGCGAAAAACTGTTTTTT. V usage is TRBV24-1 and J usage is TRBJ1-4; maybe TRBD1 (5 bases). The CDR3 length is 16 residues. Germline lookup yields CDR1 KGHDR and CDR2 SFDVKD. V shed 3 bases and J shed 8 bases, with 18 bases lying between them.

This rearrangement joins TRBV28 to TRBJ1-1, with TRBD1 identical over 10 bases. The J segment lost 12 bases and the V segment lost 5 bases, leaving 12 bases of the junction unmatched. This CDR3 has 14 amino acids. CDR1 MDHEN and CDR2 SYDVKM come from the germline V gene. The CDR3 DNA reads TGTGCCAGCAGTGTCACCGGGACAGGGGTTATGACTTTCTTT. Amino acid sequence: CASSVTGTGVMTFF.

The chain links TRBV11-2 to TRBJ2-1; D is perhaps TRBD2 (7 bases). Per germline, CDR1 SGHAT and CDR2 FQNNGV. This CDR3 is 15 amino acids long. The V gene lost 3 bases and the J gene lost 4 bases, with 13 bases spanning the gap. CDR3 DNA: TGTGCCAGCAGCTTTTCGAGGGGGGGTTACAATGAGCAGTTCTTC. It specifies CASSFSRGGYNEQFF.

This rearrangement joins TRBV7-6 to TRBJ1-1; weak D call: TRBD1 (6 bases). The CDR3 runs 15 residues. Germline V lookup: CDR1 SGHVS, CDR2 FNYEAQ. The ends were cut back, 2 bases at V and 2 bases at J, with 12 bases in the middle. In DNA form, the CDR3 reads TGTGCCAGCAGCTTACTTCAAGGGGGAAACACTGAAGCTTTCTTT. Amino acid sequence: CASSLLQGGNTEAFF. The entire variable domain, with the rest obtained from reference TRBV7-6 and TRBJ1-1, is as follows: GAGVSQSPRYKVTKRGQDVALRCDPISGHVSLYWYRQALGQGPEFLTYFNYEAQQDKSGLPNDRFSAERPEGSISTLTIQRTEQRDSAMYRCASSLLQGGNTEAFFGQGTRLTVV.

The V gene is TRBV5-1, the J gene TRBJ2-5; TRBD1 agrees at 7 bases. After removal of 0 bases from V and 5 bases from J, the junction contained 7 bases not matched to a gene. Germline lookup yields CDR1 SGHRS and CDR2 YFSETQ. The CDR3 is 15 amino acids. The CDR3 DNA follows: TGCGCCAGCAGCTTGGATAGGGGGCGATGGGAGACCCAGTACTTC. As protein: CASSLDRGRWETQYF.

The chain employs TRBV5-4 and TRBJ2-3; 14 bases are shared with TRBD2. Germline V gene lookup returns CDR1 SGHNT and CDR2 YYREEE (reference sequence). The CDR3 runs 16 residues. Trimming took 4 bases from V and 6 from J; bases not matched to a gene: 7. The CDR3 spells CASSPTSGGAADTQYF. The CDR3 nucleotides are TGTGCCAGCAGCCCGACTAGCGGGGGGGCAGCGGATACGCAGTATTTT.

V and J are TRBV5-6 and TRBJ2-2; 7 nucleotides match TRBD2. CDR1 is SGHDT and CDR2 is YYEEEE in the germline V gene. This CDR3 has 18 amino acids. Unmatched junction bases numbered 19, after V lost 4 bases and J lost 7 bases. The CDR3: CASSRGPGRDGAHGELFF. The CDR3 DNA is TGTGCCAGCAGCCGAGGGCCAGGGAGGGACGGGGCCCACGGGGAGCTGTTTTTT.

The V gene is TRBV10-3, the J gene TRBJ2-2, with D maybe TRBD1 (5 bases). The germline CDR1 and CDR2 sequences are ENHRY and SYGVKD. CDR3 length equals 18 residues. V shed 0 bases and J shed 3 bases, with 17 bases lying between them. The CDR3 sequence: CAISESLAQGGDTGELFF. The CDR3 bases are TGTGCCATCAGTGAGTCGCTGGCCCAGGGTGGGGACACCGGGGAGCTGTTTTTT.

The chain carries TRBV5-1 and TRBJ1-1, with TRBD1 matching over 7 bases. V lost 4 bases and J lost 3; bases outside the gene matches: 9. Per germline, CDR1 SGHRS and CDR2 YFSETQ. The CDR3 covers 15 residues. CDR3 protein: CASSLRTGVDTEAFF. CDR3 in DNA: TGCGCCAGCAGCCTCCGAACAGGGGTCGACACTGAAGCTTTCTTT.

The V gene is TRBV11-1, the J gene TRBJ1-1; unclear D gene. The CDR3 length is 13 residues. Trimming removed 0 bases from V and 8 bases from J, with 10 bases in between. CDR1 SGHAT and CDR2 FQDESV come from the germline V gene (reference sequence). Written as DNA, the CDR3 is TGTGCCAGCAGCTTAGCTGGTGCTCGGGAAGCTTTCTTT. This sequence encodes CASSLAGAREAFF.